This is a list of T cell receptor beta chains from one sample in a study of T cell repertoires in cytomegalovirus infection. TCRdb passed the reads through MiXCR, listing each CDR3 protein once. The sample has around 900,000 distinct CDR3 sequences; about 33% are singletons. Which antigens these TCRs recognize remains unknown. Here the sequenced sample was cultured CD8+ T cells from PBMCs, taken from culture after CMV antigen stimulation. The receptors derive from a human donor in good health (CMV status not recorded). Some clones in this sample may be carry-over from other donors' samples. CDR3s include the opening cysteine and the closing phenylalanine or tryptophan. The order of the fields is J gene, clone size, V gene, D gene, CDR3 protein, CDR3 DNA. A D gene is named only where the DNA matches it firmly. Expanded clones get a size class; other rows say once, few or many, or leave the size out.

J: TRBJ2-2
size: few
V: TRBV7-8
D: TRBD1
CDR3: CASSRTGITNTGELFF
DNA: TGTGCCAGCAGCAGGACAGGAATAACGAACACCGGGGAGCTGTTTTTT

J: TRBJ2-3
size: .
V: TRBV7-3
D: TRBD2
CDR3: CASSPWTSGPDTQYF
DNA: TGTGCCAGCAGCCCATGGACTAGCGGACCAGATACGCAGTATTTT

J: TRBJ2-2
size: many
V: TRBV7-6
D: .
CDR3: CASSSTGLELFF
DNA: TGTGCCAGCAGCTCTACAGGACTGGAGCTGTTTTTT

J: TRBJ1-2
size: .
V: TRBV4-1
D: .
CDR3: CASSQAFRTTDGYTF
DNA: TGCGCCAGCAGCCAAGCGTTTCGGACAACTGATGGCTACACCTTC

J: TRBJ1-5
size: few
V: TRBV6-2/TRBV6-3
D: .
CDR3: CASSYSLPFNQPQHF
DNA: TGTGCCAGCAGTTACTCCTTGCCTTTCAATCAGCCCCAGCATTTT

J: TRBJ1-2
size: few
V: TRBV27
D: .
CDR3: CASSSRGAGNYGYTF
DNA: TGTGCCAGCAGTTCGCGGGGGGCTGGAAACTATGGCTACACCTTC

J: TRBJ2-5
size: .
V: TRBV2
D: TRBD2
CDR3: CASTGRGTETQYF
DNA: TGTGCCAGCACTGGGAGGGGAACAGAGACCCAGTACTTC

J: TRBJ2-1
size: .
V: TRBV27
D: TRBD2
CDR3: CASSYLAGGPGEQFF
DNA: TGTGCCAGCAGTTATCTAGCGGGGGGGCCGGGTGAGCAGTTCTTC

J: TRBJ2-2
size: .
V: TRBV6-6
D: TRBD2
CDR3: CASSWGLAQTGELFF
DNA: TGTGCCAGCAGTTGGGGACTAGCGCAAACCGGGGAGCTGTTTTTT

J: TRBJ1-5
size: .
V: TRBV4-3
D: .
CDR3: CASSQAHTGNQPQHF
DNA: TGCGCCAGCAGCCAAGCGCATACAGGGAATCAGCCCCAGCATTTT

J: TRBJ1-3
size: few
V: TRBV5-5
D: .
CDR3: CASSLEWPTGNTIYF
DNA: TGTGCCAGCAGCTTGGAGTGGCCGACTGGAAACACCATATATTTT

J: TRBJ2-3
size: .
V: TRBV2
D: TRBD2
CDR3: CASTRGAGGGDTQYF
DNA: TGTGCCAGCACCCGAGGAGCGGGGGGGGGAGATACGCAGTATTTT

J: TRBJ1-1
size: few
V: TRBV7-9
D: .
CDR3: CASSSGSRENTEAFF
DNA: TGTGCCAGCAGCTCCGGGTCGAGGGAGAACACTGAAGCTTTCTTT

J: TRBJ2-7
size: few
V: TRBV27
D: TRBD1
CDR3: CASSFIGTGKYEQYF
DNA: TGTGCCAGCAGTTTTATCGGGACAGGGAAATACGAGCAGTACTTC

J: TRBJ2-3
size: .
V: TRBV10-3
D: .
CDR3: CAISEPSLYPF
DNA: TGTGCCATCAGTGAGCCGAGCCTATATCCTTTT

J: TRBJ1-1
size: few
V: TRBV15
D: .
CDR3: CATSRVSGASTEAFF
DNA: TGTGCCACCAGCAGAGTATCGGGGGCAAGCACTGAAGCTTTCTTT

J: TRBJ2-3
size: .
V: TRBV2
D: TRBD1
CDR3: CASSTNRGPPEDTQYF
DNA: TGTGCCAGCAGTACAAACAGGGGGCCTCCGGAAGATACGCAGTATTTT

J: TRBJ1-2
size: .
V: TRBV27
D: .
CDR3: CASSYLGAVGYGYTF
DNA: TGTGCCAGCAGTTATTTAGGGGCGGTTGGGTATGGCTACACCTTC

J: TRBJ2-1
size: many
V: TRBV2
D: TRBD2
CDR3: CASSPRLAVIEGSGNNEQFF
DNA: TGTGCCAGCAGCCCCCGACTAGCGGTGATCGAGGGGTCTGGAAACAATGAGCAGTTCTTC

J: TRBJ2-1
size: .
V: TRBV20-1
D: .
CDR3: CSAEGPYNEQFF
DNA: TGCAGTGCGGAAGGACCGTACAATGAGCAGTTCTTC

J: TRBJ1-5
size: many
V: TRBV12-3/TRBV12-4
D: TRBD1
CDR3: CASSAGGRGSNQPQHF
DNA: TGTGCCAGCAGTGCAGGGGGCCGAGGAAGCAATCAGCCCCAGCATTTT

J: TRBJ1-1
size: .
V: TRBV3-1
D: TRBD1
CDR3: CASSLQGLYPEAFF
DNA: TGTGCCAGCAGCCTACAGGGGCTCTACCCTGAAGCTTTCTTT

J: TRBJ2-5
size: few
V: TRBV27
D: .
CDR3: CASSLWPRGTQETQYF
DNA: TGTGCCAGCAGTTTATGGCCCCGGGGGACCCAAGAGACCCAGTACTTC

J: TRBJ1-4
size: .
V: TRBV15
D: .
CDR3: CATSRATYNEKLFF
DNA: TGTGCCACCAGCAGAGCAACGTATAATGAAAAACTGTTTTTT

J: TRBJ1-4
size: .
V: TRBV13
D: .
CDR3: CASSLGNSTNEKLFF
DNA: TGTGCCAGCAGCTTAGGGAACTCGACGAATGAAAAACTGTTTTTT

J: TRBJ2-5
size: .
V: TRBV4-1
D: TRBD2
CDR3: CASSQVIRGGKETQYF
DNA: TGCGCCAGCAGCCAAGTGATCCGGGGGGGAAAAGAGACCCAGTACTTC

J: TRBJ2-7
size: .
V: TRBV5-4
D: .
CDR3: CASSVGGSATYEQYF
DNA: TGTGCCAGCAGCGTAGGGGGTTCTGCGACCTACGAGCAGTACTTC

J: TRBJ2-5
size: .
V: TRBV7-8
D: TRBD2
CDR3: CASSQGLAGAKGETQYF
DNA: TGTGCCAGCAGCCAGGGACTAGCGGGGGCCAAAGGAGAGACCCAGTACTTC

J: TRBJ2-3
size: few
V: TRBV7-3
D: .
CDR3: CASSLGPLADTQYF
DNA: TGTGCCAGCAGCTTAGGCCCCCTGGCAGATACGCAGTATTTT

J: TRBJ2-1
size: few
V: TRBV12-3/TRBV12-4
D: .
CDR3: CASSPGPAFKEQFF
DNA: TGTGCCAGCAGCCCAGGGCCCGCGTTCAAGGAGCAGTTCTTC

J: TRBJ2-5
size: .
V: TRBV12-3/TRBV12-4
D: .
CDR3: CASSVVTGDQETQYF
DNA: TGTGCCAGCAGTGTAGTGACCGGGGACCAAGAGACCCAGTACTTC

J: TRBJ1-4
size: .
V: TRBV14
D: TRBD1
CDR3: CASSQFRDRSIEKLFF
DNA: TGTGCCAGCAGCCAATTCCGGGACAGGAGTATTGAAAAACTGTTTTTT

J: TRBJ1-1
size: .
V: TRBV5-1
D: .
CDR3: CASGWHDSPGPNTEAFF
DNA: TGCGCCAGCGGCTGGCACGATAGTCCCGGACCGAACACTGAAGCTTTCTTT

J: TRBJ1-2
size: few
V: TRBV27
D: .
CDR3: CASSLYQGGGLRNYGYTF
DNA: TGTGCCAGCAGTTTATACCAAGGGGGGGGGCTGCGTAACTATGGCTACACCTTC

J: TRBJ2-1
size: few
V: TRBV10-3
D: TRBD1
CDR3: CAITAGTGTYTEQFF
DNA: TGTGCCATCACCGCCGGGACAGGCACCTACACTGAGCAGTTCTTC

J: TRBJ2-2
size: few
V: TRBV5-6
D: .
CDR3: CASSLGEANTGELFF
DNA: TGTGCCAGCAGCTTGGGCGAAGCGAACACCGGGGAGCTGTTTTTT

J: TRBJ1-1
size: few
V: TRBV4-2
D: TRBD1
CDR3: CASSQETTGSTEAFF
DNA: TGTGCCAGCAGCCAAGAGACGACAGGGTCCACTGAAGCTTTCTTT

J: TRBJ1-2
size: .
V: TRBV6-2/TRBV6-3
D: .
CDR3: CASSNGSPVHGYTF
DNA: TGTGCCAGCAGTAATGGGAGCCCGGTCCATGGCTACACCTTC

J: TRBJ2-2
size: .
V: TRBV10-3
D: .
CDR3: CATQNTVQNTGELFF
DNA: TGTGCCACCCAAAACACGGTACAGAACACCGGGGAGCTGTTTTTT

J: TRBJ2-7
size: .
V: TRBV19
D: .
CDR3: CASSILDSDEQYF
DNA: TGTGCCAGTAGTATCTTGGACAGCGACGAGCAGTACTTC

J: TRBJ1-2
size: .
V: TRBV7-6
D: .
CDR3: CASSDGGIYGYTF
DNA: TGTGCCAGCAGCGACGGAGGGATCTATGGCTACACCTTC

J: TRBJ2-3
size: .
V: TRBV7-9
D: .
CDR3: CASSTYVLQGRGDTQYF
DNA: TGTGCCAGCAGCACCTACGTTCTCCAGGGTCGTGGAGATACGCAGTATTTT

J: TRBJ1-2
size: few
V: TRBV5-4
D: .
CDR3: CASSLTGLPGYTF
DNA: TGTGCCAGCAGCTTAACGGGGTTGCCTGGCTACACCTTC

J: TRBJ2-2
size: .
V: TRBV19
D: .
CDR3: CASSPIVGELFF
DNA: TGTGCCAGTAGCCCTATCGTCGGGGAGCTGTTTTTT

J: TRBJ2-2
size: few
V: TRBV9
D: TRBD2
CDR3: CASSRTSGGRGTGELFF
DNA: TGTGCCAGCAGCCGGACTAGCGGGGGCAGGGGCACCGGGGAGCTGTTTTTT